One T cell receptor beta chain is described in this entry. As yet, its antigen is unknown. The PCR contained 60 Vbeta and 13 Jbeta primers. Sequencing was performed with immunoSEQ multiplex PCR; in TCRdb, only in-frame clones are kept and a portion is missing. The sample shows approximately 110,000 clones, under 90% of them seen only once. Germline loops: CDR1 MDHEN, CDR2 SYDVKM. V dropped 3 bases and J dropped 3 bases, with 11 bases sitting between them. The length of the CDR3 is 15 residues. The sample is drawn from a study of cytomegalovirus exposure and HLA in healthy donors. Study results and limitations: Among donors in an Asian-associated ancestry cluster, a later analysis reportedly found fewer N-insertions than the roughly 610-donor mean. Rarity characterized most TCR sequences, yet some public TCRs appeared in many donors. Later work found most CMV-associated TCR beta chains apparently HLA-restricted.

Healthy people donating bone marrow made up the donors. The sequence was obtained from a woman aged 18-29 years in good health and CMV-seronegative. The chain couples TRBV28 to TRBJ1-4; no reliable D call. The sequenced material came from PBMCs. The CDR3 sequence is CASSFVNGANEKLFF. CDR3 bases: TGTGCCAGCAGTTTTGTCAACGGGGCTAATGAAAAACTGTTTTTT. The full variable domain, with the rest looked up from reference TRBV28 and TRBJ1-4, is DVKVTQSSRYLVKRTGEKVFLECVQDMDHENMFWYRQDPGLGLRLIYFSYDVKMKEKGDIPEGYSVSREKKERFSLILESASTNQTSMYLCASSFVNGANEKLFFGSGTQLSVL.